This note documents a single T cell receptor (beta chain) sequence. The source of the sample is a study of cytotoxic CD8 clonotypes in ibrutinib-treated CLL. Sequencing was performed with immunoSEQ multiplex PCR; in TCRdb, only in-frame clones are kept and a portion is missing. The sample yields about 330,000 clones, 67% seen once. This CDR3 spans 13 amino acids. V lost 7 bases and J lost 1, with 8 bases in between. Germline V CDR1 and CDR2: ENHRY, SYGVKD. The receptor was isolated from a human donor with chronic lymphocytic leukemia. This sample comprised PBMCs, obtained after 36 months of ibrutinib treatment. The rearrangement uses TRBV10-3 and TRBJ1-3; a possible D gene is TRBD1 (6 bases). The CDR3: CAITGTSGNTIYF. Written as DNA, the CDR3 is TGTGCCATCACTGGGACATCTGGAAACACCATATATTTT.